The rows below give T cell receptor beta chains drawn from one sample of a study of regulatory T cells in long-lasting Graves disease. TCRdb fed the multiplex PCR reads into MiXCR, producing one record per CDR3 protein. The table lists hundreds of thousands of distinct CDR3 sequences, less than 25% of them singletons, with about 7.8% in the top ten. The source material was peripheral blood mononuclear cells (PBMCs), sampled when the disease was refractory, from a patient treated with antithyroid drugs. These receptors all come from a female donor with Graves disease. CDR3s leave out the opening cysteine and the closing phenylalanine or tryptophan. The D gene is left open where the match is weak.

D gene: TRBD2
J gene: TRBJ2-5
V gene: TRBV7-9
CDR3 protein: ASSGGVTSGKGETQY

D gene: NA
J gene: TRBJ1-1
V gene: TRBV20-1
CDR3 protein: SAPGGVNTEAF

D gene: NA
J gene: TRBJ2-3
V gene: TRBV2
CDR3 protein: ASRLITDTQY

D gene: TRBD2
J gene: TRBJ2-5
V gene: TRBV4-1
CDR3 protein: ASSTIWGGTNLQETQY

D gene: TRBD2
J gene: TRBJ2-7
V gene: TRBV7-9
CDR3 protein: ASTPKGRDDYEQY

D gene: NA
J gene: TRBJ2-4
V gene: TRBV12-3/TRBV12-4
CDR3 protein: ASSLAPGPGDIQY

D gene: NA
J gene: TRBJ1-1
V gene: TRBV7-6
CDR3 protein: ASSPLPDNLNTEAF

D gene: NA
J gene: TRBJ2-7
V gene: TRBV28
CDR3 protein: ASTRTTSYEQY

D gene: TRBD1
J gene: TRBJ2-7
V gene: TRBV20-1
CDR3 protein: SAGGGQGTHEQY

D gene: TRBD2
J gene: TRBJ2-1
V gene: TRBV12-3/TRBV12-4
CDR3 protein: ASSWGTSTTYNEQF

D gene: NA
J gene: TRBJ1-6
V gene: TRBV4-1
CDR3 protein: ASSQGATGQYNSPLH

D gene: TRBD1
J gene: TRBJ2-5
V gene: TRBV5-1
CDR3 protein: ASSLRETGKETQY

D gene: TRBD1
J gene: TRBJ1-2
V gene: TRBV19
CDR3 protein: ASSGDRVYFDGYT

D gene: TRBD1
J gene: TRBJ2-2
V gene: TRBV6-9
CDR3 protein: ASSLQGWNTGELF

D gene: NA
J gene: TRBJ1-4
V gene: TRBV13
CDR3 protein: ASRRGGTNEKLF

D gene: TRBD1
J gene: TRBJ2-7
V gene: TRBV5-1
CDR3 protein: ASSSPGQAIYEQY

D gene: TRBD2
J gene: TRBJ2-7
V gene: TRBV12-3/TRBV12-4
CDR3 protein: ASSLEREGSYEQY

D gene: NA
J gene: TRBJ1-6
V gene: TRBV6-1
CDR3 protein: ASSEILSTTLH

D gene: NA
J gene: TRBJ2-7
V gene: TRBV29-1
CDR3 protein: SVAPRLGSYEQY

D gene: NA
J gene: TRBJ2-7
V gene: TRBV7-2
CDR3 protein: ASSLYWSSYEQY

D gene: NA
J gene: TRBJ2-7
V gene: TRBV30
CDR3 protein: AWIRGLDEQY

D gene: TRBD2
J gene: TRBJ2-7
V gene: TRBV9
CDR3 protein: ASSDRAGENSYEQY

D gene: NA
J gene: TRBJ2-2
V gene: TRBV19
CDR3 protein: ASSISGTGELF

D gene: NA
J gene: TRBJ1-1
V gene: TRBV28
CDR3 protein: ATVPRQLDTEAF

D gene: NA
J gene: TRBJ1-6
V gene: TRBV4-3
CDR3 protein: ASSHTGTNSPLH

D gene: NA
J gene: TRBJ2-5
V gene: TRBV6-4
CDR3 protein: ASTDSYETQY

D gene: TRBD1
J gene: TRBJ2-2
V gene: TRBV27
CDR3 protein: ASSLIQGAPRGNTGELF

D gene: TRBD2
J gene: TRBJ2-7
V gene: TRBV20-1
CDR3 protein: SALAGGAYEQY

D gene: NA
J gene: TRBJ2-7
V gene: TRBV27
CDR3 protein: ASSLSRPGEGYEQY

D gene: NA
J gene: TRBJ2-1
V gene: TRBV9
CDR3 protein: ASGTGAYNEQF

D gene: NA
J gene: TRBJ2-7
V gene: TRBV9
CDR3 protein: ASSEGLQGYEQY

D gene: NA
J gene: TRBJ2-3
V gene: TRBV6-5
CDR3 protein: ASSYGVADTQY

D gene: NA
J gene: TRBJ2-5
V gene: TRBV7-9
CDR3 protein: ASSLAIEETQY

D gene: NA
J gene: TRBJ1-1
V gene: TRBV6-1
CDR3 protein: ASNGQPLNTEAF

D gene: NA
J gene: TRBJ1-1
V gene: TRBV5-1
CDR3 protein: ASSDPGRNTEAF

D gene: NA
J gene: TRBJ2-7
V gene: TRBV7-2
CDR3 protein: ASSPPQHSGEQY

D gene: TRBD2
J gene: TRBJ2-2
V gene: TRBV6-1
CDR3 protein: ASSPEGALAGVVRELF